Listed below are T cell receptor beta chains from one sample, sequenced in a study of T cell changes during pregnancy in multiple sclerosis. Data came from immunoSEQ multiplex PCR; TCRdb stores just in-frame clones and leaves some out. This repertoire shows approximately 41,000 clones, roughly 92% found once; its top ten account for roughly 0.7%. The sequencing here drew on CD4+ T cells from peripheral blood mononuclear cells, taken in the first trimester of pregnancy. The origin of the receptors is a female donor with multiple sclerosis, enrolled in a pregnancy study. CDR3s include the opening cysteine and the closing phenylalanine or tryptophan. The order of the fields is V gene, CDR3 protein.

V gene: TRBV7-8; CDR3 protein: CASSSQRMQVYNQPQHF
V gene: TRBV5-1; CDR3 protein: CASSRWTSGEQYF
V gene: TRBV7-2; CDR3 protein: CASSLAGGNYNEQFF
V gene: TRBV7-2; CDR3 protein: CASKEGARETQYF
V gene: TRBV19; CDR3 protein: CASSPSTRRGTEAFF
V gene: TRBV9; CDR3 protein: CASSVDPTGGIRNEQFF
V gene: TRBV2; CDR3 protein: CASSEVGTTLNEQFF
V gene: TRBV27; CDR3 protein: CASSFSGTGIIPVGYTF
V gene: TRBV19; CDR3 protein: CASSIGGRVQETQYF
V gene: TRBV5-6; CDR3 protein: CASSRRTGANTGELFF
V gene: TRBV5-6; CDR3 protein: CASSLASQTQYF
V gene: TRBV28; CDR3 protein: CASSLPPLAGGIQYF
V gene: TRBV6-5; CDR3 protein: CASRHRETNYGYTF
V gene: TRBV7-6; CDR3 protein: CASSPLAGDYNEQFF
V gene: TRBV6-5; CDR3 protein: CASSNPGAASPTEYF
V gene: TRBV5-1; CDR3 protein: CASSPGLALDTQYF
V gene: TRBV5-3; CDR3 protein: CARSQPLKGAAKNIQYF
V gene: TRBV6-6; CDR3 protein: CASSYSGRGTDTQYF
V gene: TRBV7-9; CDR3 protein: CASSLSSGRRGTGELFF
V gene: TRBV5-6; CDR3 protein: CASSLNSGPSYNEQFF
V gene: TRBV5-1; CDR3 protein: CASSLPSDSSGEAFF
V gene: TRBV5-1; CDR3 protein: CASRASTDTQYF
V gene: TRBV19; CDR3 protein: CASTPTGGGETQYF
V gene: TRBV5-4; CDR3 protein: CASSLLAGNEQYF
V gene: TRBV11-2; CDR3 protein: CASSLGRGGASTDTQYF
V gene: TRBV29-1; CDR3 protein: CSVEGQGGSGELFF
V gene: TRBV2; CDR3 protein: CASTRGQSYEQYF
V gene: TRBV11-2; CDR3 protein: CASSPGLAGWADTQYF
V gene: TRBV6-5; CDR3 protein: CASSLTSGMTFF
V gene: TRBV28; CDR3 protein: CASKPGGFHEQYF
V gene: TRBV7-8; CDR3 protein: CASSPGGGQTYEQYF
V gene: TRBV6-5; CDR3 protein: CAGSGQVYEQYF
V gene: TRBV6-5; CDR3 protein: CATQLRGGNQPQHF
V gene: TRBV19; CDR3 protein: CASSRDRDFSPPQHF
V gene: TRBV11-3; CDR3 protein: CASSPGQGYNEQFF
V gene: TRBV19; CDR3 protein: CASSQGWTGELFF
V gene: TRBV19; CDR3 protein: CASSLSFQGTDTQYF
V gene: TRBV7-2; CDR3 protein: CASSPDSNTGELFF
V gene: TRBV6-6; CDR3 protein: CASSYSGQITDF
V gene: TRBV28; CDR3 protein: CASSSGQAFQFF
V gene: TRBV19; CDR3 protein: CASSGERGSSYNEQFF
V gene: TRBV6-1; CDR3 protein: CASSVVVGGLAGHSYEQYF
V gene: TRBV19; CDR3 protein: CASSNSGLSNIQYF
V gene: TRBV4-3; CDR3 protein: CASSKGGGYLNEQFF
V gene: TRBV6-1; CDR3 protein: CASTDLSYEQYF
V gene: TRBV10-3; CDR3 protein: CAISESTGGLSGANVLTF
V gene: TRBV6-1; CDR3 protein: CASTGQIYNEQFF
V gene: TRBV28; CDR3 protein: CATTLGTSGLEQYF
V gene: TRBV7-9; CDR3 protein: CASSSNRDRGNEQYF
V gene: TRBV27; CDR3 protein: CASSLGASGSQYF
V gene: TRBV2; CDR3 protein: CASSQGRLGNGYTF
V gene: TRBV6-5; CDR3 protein: CASSPTGGYTDTQYF
V gene: TRBV29-1; CDR3 protein: CSVERGTNEQYF
V gene: TRBV7-3; CDR3 protein: CASSLAGTGTYEQYF
V gene: TRBV28; CDR3 protein: CASSLFGTGVAINQPQHF
V gene: TRBV5-1; CDR3 protein: CASSIEQGHTEAFF
V gene: TRBV7-2; CDR3 protein: CASSLGQVTDTQYF
V gene: TRBV19; CDR3 protein: CASSIGSDRNTEAFF
V gene: TRBV5-1; CDR3 protein: CASSLVRTGGSEQYF